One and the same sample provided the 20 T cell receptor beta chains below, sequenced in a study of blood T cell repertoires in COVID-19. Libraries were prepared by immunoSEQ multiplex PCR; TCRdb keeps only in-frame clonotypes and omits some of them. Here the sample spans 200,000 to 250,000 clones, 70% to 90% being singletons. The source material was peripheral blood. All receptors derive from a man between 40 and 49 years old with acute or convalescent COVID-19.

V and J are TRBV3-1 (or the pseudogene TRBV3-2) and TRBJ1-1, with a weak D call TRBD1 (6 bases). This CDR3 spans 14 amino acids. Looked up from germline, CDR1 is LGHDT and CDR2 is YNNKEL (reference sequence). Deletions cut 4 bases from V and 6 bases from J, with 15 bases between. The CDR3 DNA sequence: TGTGCCAGCAGCCGAGGCGGGGGGGCGCCTGAAGCTTTCTTT. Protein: CASSRGGGAPEAFF.

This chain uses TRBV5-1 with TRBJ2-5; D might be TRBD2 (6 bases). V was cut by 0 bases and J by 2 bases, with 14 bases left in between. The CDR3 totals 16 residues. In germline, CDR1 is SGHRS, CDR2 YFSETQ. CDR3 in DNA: TGCGCCAGCAGCTTGGGGGACTCCCGTACGCAAGAGACCCAGTACTTC. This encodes CASSLGDSRTQETQYF.

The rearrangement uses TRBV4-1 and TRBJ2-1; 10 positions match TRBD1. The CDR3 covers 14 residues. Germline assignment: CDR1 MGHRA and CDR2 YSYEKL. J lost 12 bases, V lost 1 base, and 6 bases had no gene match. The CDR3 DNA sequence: TGCGCCAGCAGCCAAGCAGCTTGGGACAGGGGGCAGTTCTTC. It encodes CASSQAAWDRGQFF.

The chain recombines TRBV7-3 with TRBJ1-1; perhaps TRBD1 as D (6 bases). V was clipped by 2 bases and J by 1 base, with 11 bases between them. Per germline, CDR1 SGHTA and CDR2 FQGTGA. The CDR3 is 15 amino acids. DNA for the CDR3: TGTGCCAGCAGCTTAGGGGGGGCTGCGAACACTGAAGCTTTCTTT. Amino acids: CASSLGGAANTEAFF.

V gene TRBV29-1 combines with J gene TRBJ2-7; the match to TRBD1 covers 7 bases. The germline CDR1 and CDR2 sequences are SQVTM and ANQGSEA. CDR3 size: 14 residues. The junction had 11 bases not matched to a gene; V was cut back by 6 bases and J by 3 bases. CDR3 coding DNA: TGCAGCGTGGCGGACCGGGACAGTAACTACGAGCAGTACTTC. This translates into CSVADRDSNYEQYF.

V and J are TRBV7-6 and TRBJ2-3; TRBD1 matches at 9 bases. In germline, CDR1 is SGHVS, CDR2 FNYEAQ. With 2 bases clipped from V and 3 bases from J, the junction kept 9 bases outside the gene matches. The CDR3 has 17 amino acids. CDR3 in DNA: TGTGCCAGCAGCTTAATGCCTGGACAGGGGAGGACAGATACGCAGTATTTT. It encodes CASSLMPGQGRTDTQYF.

DNA of the CDR3: TGTGCCAGCAGTCAACAGGGTGGTGAAAAACTGTTTTTT. It specifies CASSQQGGEKLFF. V is TRBV27 and J is TRBJ1-4, with D maybe TRBD1 (6 bases). There are 13 residues in the CDR3. V shed 5 bases and J shed 7 bases, with 11 bases lying between them. Germline V gives CDR1 MNHEY, CDR2 SMNVEV (reference sequence).

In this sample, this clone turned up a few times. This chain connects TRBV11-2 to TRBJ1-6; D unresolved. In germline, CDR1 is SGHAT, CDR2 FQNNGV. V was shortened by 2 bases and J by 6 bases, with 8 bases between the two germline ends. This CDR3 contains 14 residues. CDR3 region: CASSLSSSNSPLHF. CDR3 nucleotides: TGTGCCAGCAGCTTAAGCTCAAGTAATTCACCCCTCCACTTT.

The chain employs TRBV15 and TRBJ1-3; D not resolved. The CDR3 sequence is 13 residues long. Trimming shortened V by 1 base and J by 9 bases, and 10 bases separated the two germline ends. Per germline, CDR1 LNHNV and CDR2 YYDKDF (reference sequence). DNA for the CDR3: TGTGCCACCAGCAGAGGCGACGGCGGCACCATATATTTT. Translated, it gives CATSRGDGGTIYF. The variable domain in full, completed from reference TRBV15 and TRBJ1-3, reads DAMVIQNPRYQVTQFGKPVTLSCSQTLNHNVMYWYQQKSSQAPKLLFHYYDKDFNNEADTPDNFQSRRPNTSFCFLDIRSPGLGDTAMYLCATSRGDGGTIYFGEGSWLTVV.

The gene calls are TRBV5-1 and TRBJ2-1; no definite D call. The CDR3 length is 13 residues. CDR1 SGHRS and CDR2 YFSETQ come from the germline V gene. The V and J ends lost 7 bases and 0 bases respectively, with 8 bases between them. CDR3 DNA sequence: TGCGCCAGCGGAGAAAGCTCCTACAATGAGCAGTTCTTC. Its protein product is CASGESSYNEQFF. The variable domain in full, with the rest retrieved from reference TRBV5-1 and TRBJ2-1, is KAGVTQTPRYLIKTRGQQVTLSCSPISGHRSVSWYQQTPGQGLQFLFEYFSETQRNKGNFPGRFSGRQFSNSRSEMNVSTLELGDSALYLCASGESSYNEQFFGPGTRLTVL.

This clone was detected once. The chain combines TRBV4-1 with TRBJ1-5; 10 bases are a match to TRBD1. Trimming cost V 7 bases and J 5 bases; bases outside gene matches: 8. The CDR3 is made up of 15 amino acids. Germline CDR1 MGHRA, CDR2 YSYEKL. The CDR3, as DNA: TGCGCCAGCAACCTTAGACAGGGGGCAGATCAGCCCCAGCATTTT. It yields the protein CASNLRQGADQPQHF.

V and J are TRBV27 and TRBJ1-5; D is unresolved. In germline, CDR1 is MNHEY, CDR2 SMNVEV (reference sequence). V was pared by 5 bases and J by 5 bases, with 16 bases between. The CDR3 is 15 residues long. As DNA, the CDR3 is TGTGCCAGCAGTCCATCTCCCGGGTTATATCAGCCCCAGCATTTT. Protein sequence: CASSPSPGLYQPQHF.

CDR3 coding DNA: TGTGCCAGCCGGGCGGGACAGGGACTGGGCGAGCAGTACTTC. It translates to CASRAGQGLGEQYF. This rearrangement joins TRBV6-5 to TRBJ2-7; 9 bases fit TRBD1. Germline lookup yields CDR1 MNHEY and CDR2 SVGAGI. After removal of 8 bases from V and 6 bases from J, the junction contained 11 bases not matched to a gene. This CDR3 is built from 14 residues.

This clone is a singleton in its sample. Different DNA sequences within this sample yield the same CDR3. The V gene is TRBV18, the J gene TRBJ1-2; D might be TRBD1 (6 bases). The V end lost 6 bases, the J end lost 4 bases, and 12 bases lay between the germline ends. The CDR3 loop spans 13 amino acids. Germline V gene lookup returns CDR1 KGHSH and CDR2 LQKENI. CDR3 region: CASSPDRSYGYTF. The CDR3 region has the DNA TGTGCCAGCTCGCCCGACAGGAGCTATGGCTACACCTTC.

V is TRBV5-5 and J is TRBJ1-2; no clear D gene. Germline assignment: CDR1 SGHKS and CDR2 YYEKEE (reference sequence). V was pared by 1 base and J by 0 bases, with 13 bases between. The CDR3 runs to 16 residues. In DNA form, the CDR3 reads TGTGCCAGCAGCTTGCGGGGTGATCTAGCTAACTATGGCTACACCTTC. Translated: CASSLRGDLANYGYTF.

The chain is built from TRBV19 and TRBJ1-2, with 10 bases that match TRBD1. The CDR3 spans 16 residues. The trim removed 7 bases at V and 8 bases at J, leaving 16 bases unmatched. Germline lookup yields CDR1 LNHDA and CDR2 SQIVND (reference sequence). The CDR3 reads CASTQFYRDRGLGYTF. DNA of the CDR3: TGTGCCAGTACCCAGTTTTACCGGGACAGGGGTCTAGGCTACACCTTC. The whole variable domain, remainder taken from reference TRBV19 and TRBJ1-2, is DGGITQSPKYLFRKEGQNVTLSCEQNLNHDAMYWYRQDPGQGLRLIYYSQIVNDFQKGDIAEGYSVSREKKESFPLTVTSAQKNPTAFYLCASTQFYRDRGLGYTFGSGTRLTVV.

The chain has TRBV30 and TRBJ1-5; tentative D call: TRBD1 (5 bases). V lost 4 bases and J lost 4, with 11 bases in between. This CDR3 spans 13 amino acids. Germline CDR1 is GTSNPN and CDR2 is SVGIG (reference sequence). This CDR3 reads CAWTPGLNQPQHF. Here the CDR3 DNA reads TGTGCCTGGACCCCGGGACTAAATCAGCCCCAGCATTTT.

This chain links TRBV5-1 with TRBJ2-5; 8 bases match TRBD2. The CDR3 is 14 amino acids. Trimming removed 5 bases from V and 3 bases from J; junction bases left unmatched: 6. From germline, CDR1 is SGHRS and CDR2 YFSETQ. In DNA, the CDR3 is TGCGCCAGCAGGTGGAGCGGGGGTGAAGAGACCCAGTACTTC. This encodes CASRWSGGEETQYF.

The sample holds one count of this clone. DNA of the CDR3: TGTGCCAGCAGCTTCGACAGGGGAATGAATGAGCAGTTCTTC. It specifies CASSFDRGMNEQFF. The chain couples TRBV7-2 to TRBJ2-1, with 8 bases lining up with TRBD1. The CDR3 sequence is 14 residues long. Germline CDR1 is SGHTA and CDR2 is FQGNSA. V lost 3 bases, J lost 7 bases, and 5 bases stayed unmatched.

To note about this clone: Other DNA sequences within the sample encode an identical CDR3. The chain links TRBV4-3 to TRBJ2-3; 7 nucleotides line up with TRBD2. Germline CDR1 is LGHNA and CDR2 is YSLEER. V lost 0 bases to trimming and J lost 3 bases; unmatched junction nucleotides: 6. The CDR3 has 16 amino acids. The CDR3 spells CASSQDQRGVTDTQYF. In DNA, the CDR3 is TGCGCCAGCAGCCAAGATCAACGGGGGGTAACAGATACGCAGTATTTT.